The 26 T cell receptor beta chains in this list originate from one sample, sequenced in a study of blood T cell repertoires in COVID-19. Here immunoSEQ multiplex PCR was the method, and the copy in TCRdb shows in-frame clones only, minus some. This table has around 130,000 clones, more than 60% appearing once. The sequenced sample was peripheral blood. Receptors were obtained from a man between 50 and 59 years old with acute or convalescent COVID-19.

CDR3 region: CASSIRGLEAFF. The CDR3 DNA reads TGTGCCAGTAGTATTCGGGGTTTGGAAGCTTTCTTT. The chain has TRBV19 and TRBJ1-1; D not certain. Trimming took off 3 bases at V and 8 bases at J, with 10 bases between the two ends. Germline V gene lookup returns CDR1 LNHDA and CDR2 SQIVND (reference sequence). This CDR3 region has 12 residues.

The CDR3 DNA sequence: TGTGCCAGCAGTGACTCGAGGGCAGAGGAAACTGAAGCTTTCTTT. This translates into CASSDSRAEETEAFF. The V and J genes are TRBV6-4 and TRBJ1-1, with D unclear. V shed 0 bases and J shed 5 bases, with 13 bases lying between them. The CDR3 sequence is 15 residues long. The germline gives CDR1 MRHNA, CDR2 SNTAGT.

This clone has only one observation. V usage is TRBV11-2 and J usage is TRBJ2-7, with no clear D. This CDR3 is built from 14 residues. V was pared by 5 bases and J by 1 base, with 12 bases between. The germline V gene has CDR1 SGHAT and CDR2 FQNNGV. CDR3 region: CASSRAQVSYEQYF. In DNA, the CDR3 is TGTGCCAGCAGCCGAGCCCAGGTTTCCTACGAGCAGTACTTC.

The chain employs TRBV10-3 and TRBJ2-4, with D perhaps TRBD2 (6 bases). V lost 0 bases and J lost 2, with 11 bases in between. The CDR3 length is 16 residues. Germline V gene data show CDR1 as ENHRY and CDR2 as SYGVKD. CDR3 in DNA: TGTGCCATCAGTGAGTCGGAGGGGCTGTCCAAAAACATTCAGTACTTC. This codes for CAISESEGLSKNIQYF.

The rearrangement uses TRBV5-1 and TRBJ2-2, with 7 bases lining up with TRBD1. Trimming removed 4 bases from V and 5 bases from J; junction bases left unmatched: 8. Per the germline V gene, CDR1 is SGHRS and CDR2 is YFSETQ. The CDR3 runs to 15 residues. The CDR3: CASSVFGTATGELFF. DNA for the CDR3: TGCGCCAGCAGCGTTTTCGGGACAGCTACCGGGGAGCTGTTTTTT. The full variable domain, completed using reference TRBV5-1 and TRBJ2-2, is KAGVTQTPRYLIKTRGQQVTLSCSPISGHRSVSWYQQTPGQGLQFLFEYFSETQRNKGNFPGRFSGRQFSNSRSEMNVSTLELGDSALYLCASSVFGTATGELFFGEGSRLTVL.

The genes are TRBV15 and TRBJ1-1; no definite D call. The V gene's germline CDR1 is LNHNV and CDR2 YYDKDF (reference sequence). The V end lost 5 bases, the J end lost 0 bases, and 7 bases lay between the germline ends. The CDR3 is 13 residues long. The CDR3 DNA is TGTGCCACCAGCTCAGAAATGAACACTGAAGCTTTCTTT. Its translation: CATSSEMNTEAFF. Variable domain in full (rest from reference TRBV15 and TRBJ1-1): DAMVIQNPRYQVTQFGKPVTLSCSQTLNHNVMYWYQQKSSQAPKLLFHYYDKDFNNEADTPDNFQSRRPNTSFCFLDIRSPGLGDTAMYLCATSSEMNTEAFFGQGTRLTVV.

This CDR3 reads CASSRDSNYGYTF. CDR3 nucleotide sequence: TGCGCCAGCAGCCGGGACAGTAACTATGGCTACACCTTC. The chain carries TRBV5-1 and TRBJ1-2; 7 bases match TRBD1. The V and J ends lost 4 bases and 1 base, in that order; junction bases with no gene match: 1. Germline V gene data show CDR1 as SGHRS and CDR2 as YFSETQ. The CDR3 consists of 13 residues.

V gene TRBV27 combines with J gene TRBJ1-2, with TRBD1 matching over 8 bases. CDR3 length: 13 residues. Per the germline V gene, CDR1 is MNHEY and CDR2 is SMNVEV (reference sequence). Trimming removed 5 bases from V and 6 bases from J; junction bases left unmatched: 5. CDR3 in amino acids: CASSHGQGDGYTF. Written as DNA, the CDR3 is TGTGCCAGCAGTCACGGACAGGGAGATGGCTACACCTTC.

The chain employs TRBV4-1 and TRBJ2-3; 10 bases line up with TRBD1. Germline CDR1 reads MGHRA; CDR2 reads YSYEKL. The V segment lost 2 bases and the J segment 2 bases; nucleotides outside the gene matches: 4. This CDR3 contains 16 residues. Here the CDR3 reads CASSQRGTGDTDTQYF. DNA for the CDR3: TGCGCCAGCAGCCAAAGGGGGACAGGGGACACAGATACGCAGTATTTT.

The chain links TRBV5-1 to TRBJ1-1; possibly TRBD1 for D (6 bases). Per germline, CDR1 SGHRS and CDR2 YFSETQ. V lost 1 base to trimming and J lost 1 base, with 8 bases between them. The CDR3 covers 14 residues. For the CDR3, the DNA is TGCGCCAGCAGCTTGACAGGGACGAACACTGAAGCTTTCTTT. Amino acids: CASSLTGTNTEAFF.

This chain uses TRBV3-1 (or the pseudogene TRBV3-2) with TRBJ1-3, with a possible D match to TRBD1 (5 bases). Germline lookup yields CDR1 LGHDT and CDR2 YNNKEL (reference sequence). The CDR3 is 15 residues long. Between the trimmed V and J ends, which lost 3 bases and 0 bases, there was a span of 9 bases. The chain's CDR3 is CASSQNRISGNTIYF. The CDR3 region has the DNA TGTGCCAGCAGCCAGAACAGGATCTCTGGAAACACCATATATTTT.

The chain carries TRBV14 and TRBJ2-1; D is undetermined. This CDR3 region has 13 residues. V lost 8 bases and J 7 bases, leaving 15 bases between the germline ends. CDR1 and CDR2 (germline): SGHDN, FVKESK. The CDR3 bases are TGTGCCAGCGCTTCCGGTTACCGAAATGAGCAGTTCTTC. Residues: CASASGYRNEQFF.

The CDR3 DNA sequence: TGTGCCAGCTGGGGGACCGGGGGTTCACCCCTCCACTTT. Encoded protein: CASWGTGGSPLHF. The chain couples TRBV6-5 to TRBJ1-6, with D tentatively TRBD1 (5 bases). CDR3 length equals 13 residues. Trimming cost V 8 bases and J 9 bases, with 14 bases left between them. CDR1 and CDR2 (germline): MNHEY, SVGAGI.

This rearrangement joins TRBV30 to TRBJ2-7, with 8 bases fitting TRBD2. This CDR3 spans 12 amino acids. Trimming at V came to 5 bases and at J to 2 bases, leaving 2 bases not matched to a gene. Germline CDR1 GTSNPN, CDR2 SVGIG (reference sequence). The CDR3 DNA sequence: TGTGCCTGGGCGGGGGGCCCCTACGAGCAGTACTTC. This translates into CAWAGGPYEQYF.

This clone was seen a single time. The genes are TRBV6-2 or TRBV6-3 and TRBJ2-1, with D tentatively TRBD2 (7 bases). V lost 2 bases and J lost 7, with 15 bases in between. The CDR3 extends over 15 amino acids. Germline CDR1 reads MNHEY; CDR2 reads SVGEGT. The CDR3 coding sequence is TGTGCCAGCAGTTACGGTTTTGAGGGGGGGAATGAGCAGTTCTTC. As protein: CASSYGFEGGNEQFF.

The V and J genes are TRBV4-1 and TRBJ2-5; the match to TRBD2 covers 13 bases. Germline lookup yields CDR1 MGHRA and CDR2 YSYEKL. The CDR3 contains 16 residues. V lost 4 bases, J lost 5 bases, and 7 bases stayed unmatched. The DNA for the CDR3 is TGCGCCAGCAGCCCACTAGCGGGGGGGCAAGTGGAGACCCAGTACTTC. Its translation is CASSPLAGGQVETQYF.

The chain recombines TRBV10-1 with TRBJ1-1; a weak D match, TRBD1 (6 bases). Germline CDR1 and CDR2: WNHNN and SYGVQD (reference sequence). CDR3 length equals 14 residues. V was trimmed by 0 bases and J by 2 bases, leaving 7 bases between them. The CDR3 region is CASSESRGNTEAFF. CDR3 DNA: TGCGCCAGCAGTGAGTCCAGGGGAAACACTGAAGCTTTCTTT.

The chain combines TRBV11-2 with TRBJ2-1; 14 bases are shared with TRBD2. This CDR3 has 18 amino acids. Germline lookup yields CDR1 SGHAT and CDR2 FQNNGV. Losses at the gene ends were 3 bases for V and 0 bases for J; bases not matched to a gene: 4. CDR3 coding DNA: TGTGCCAGCAGCTTCGGACTAGCGGGGGGAAGCTCCTACAATGAGCAGTTCTTC. Translation gives CASSFGLAGGSSYNEQFF.

This chain joins TRBV7-2 and TRBJ1-2, with 7 nucleotides matching TRBD1. Germline-derived CDR1 and CDR2 are SGHTA and FQGNSA. The CDR3 loop spans 16 amino acids. V lost 0 bases and J lost 0; bases outside the gene matches: 4. The CDR3 sequence: CASSLAGDSSNYGYTF. The CDR3 DNA reads TGTGCCAGCAGCTTAGCGGGGGACAGTTCTAACTATGGCTACACCTTC.

V gene TRBV6-5 combines with J gene TRBJ2-2; 7 nucleotides align to TRBD1. Germline values: CDR1 MNHEY, CDR2 SVGAGI. The CDR3 sequence is 14 residues long. Trimming removed 6 bases from V and 2 bases from J; junction bases left unmatched: 3. The CDR3 DNA is TGTGCCAGCAGGGGACAGACTAACACCGGGGAGCTGTTTTTT. It codes for CASRGQTNTGELFF.

V usage is TRBV3-1 (or the pseudogene TRBV3-2) and J usage is TRBJ1-1; perhaps TRBD1 as D (6 bases). With 0 bases removed from V and 10 bases from J, the gap between germline ends came to 12 bases. This CDR3 contains 13 residues. From germline, CDR1 is LGHDT and CDR2 YNNKEL (reference sequence). CDR3 nucleotides: TGTGCCAGCAGCCAAGATAACAGGGTTGTAGCTTTCTTT. This gives the protein CASSQDNRVVAFF.

This clone has just a few counts. J is TRBJ1-2 and V is TRBV29-1, with D possibly matching TRBD1 (5 bases). The CDR3 contains 13 residues. Germline V gene data show CDR1 as SQVTM and CDR2 as ANQGSEA. V was pared by 6 bases and J by 3 bases, with 14 bases between. Written as DNA, the CDR3 is TGCAGCGTCCTGGAAATCAGGGACTATGGCTACACCTTC. It translates to CSVLEIRDYGYTF.

The chain joins TRBV12-5 to TRBJ1-6; D not certain. Trimming stripped 0 bases from V and 5 bases from J, with 14 bases between. The V gene's germline CDR1 is LGHNT and CDR2 FRNRAP. This CDR3 is 17 amino acids long. CDR3 nucleotides: TGTGCTAGTGGTTTGGTACTTGGGGAGTCCCATAATTCACCCCTCCACTTT. Protein product: CASGLVLGESHNSPLHF.

The gene calls are TRBV18 and TRBJ2-2; TRBD2 agrees at 12 bases. V shed 2 bases, J shed 5 bases, and the junction held 0 bases outside the gene matches. CDR3 length equals 15 residues. The germline V gene encodes CDR1 KGHSH and CDR2 LQKENI. CDR3 region: CASSPGLAGTGELFF. As DNA, the CDR3 is TGTGCCAGCTCACCAGGACTAGCGGGGACCGGGGAGCTGTTTTTT.

The CDR3: CASTPGQGFEAFF. CDR3 sequence (DNA): TGCGCCAGCACGCCGGGACAGGGCTTTGAAGCTTTCTTT. The chain employs TRBV5-1 and TRBJ1-1, with TRBD1 matching over 9 bases. The CDR3 loop spans 13 amino acids. Per germline, CDR1 SGHRS and CDR2 YFSETQ. The J segment lost 7 bases and the V segment lost 6 bases, leaving 7 bases of the junction unmatched.

This clone has just a few counts. The chain couples TRBV15 to TRBJ1-6, with a weak D call TRBD1 (5 bases). The CDR3 is made up of 22 amino acids. CDR1 and CDR2 from the germline V gene are LNHNV and YYDKDF (reference sequence). V lost 7 bases to trimming and J lost 0 bases, with 31 bases between them. The CDR3 spells CATTDAQGSLLLMSSYNSPLHF. The CDR3 nucleotides read TGTGCCACCACCGATGCCCAGGGCAGCTTGCTTCTTATGAGCTCCTATAATTCACCCCTCCACTTT.